This T cell receptor (beta chain) appears in the sequencing data of a study of CD8+ T cells in alopecia areata. At the level of the study: Each of the treated patients was given oral tofacitinib, 5 to 10 mg twice daily, for moderate-to-severe alopecia areata.

Treatment described: oral pan-JAK inhibitor, 5-10 mg twice daily. Lesional scalp punch biopsies and peripheral blood came from alopecia areata patients. Once RNA had been extracted, it was reverse transcribed into cDNA to act as the sequencing template. TCRdb keeps only in-frame clones here, not all; method: immunoSEQ multiplex PCR. The sample has about 180,000 clones; less than 70% are singletons. This clone was detected only a few times. Its antigen is not known. V was pared by 7 bases and J by 7 bases, with 13 bases between. CDR1 SEHNR and CDR2 FQNEAQ come from the germline V gene (reference sequence). This CDR3 is 12 amino acids long. General study findings and limits: Among the 100 top clones, expanded CD8+ clones, like scalp clonality, were significantly decreased by tofacitinib. Affected scalp, especially in alopecia totalis/universalis, had a higher clonality than normal scalp did.

The specimen comprised CD8+ T cells sorted from blood, sampled at week 24, from a patient treated with tofacitinib. This receptor was obtained from a human donor with alopecia areata. The chain is built from TRBV7-9 and TRBJ1-1; D call uncertain. CDR3 nucleotide sequence: TGTGCCAGCAAAAGAGGGTCAAGTGAAGCTTTCTTT. It encodes CASKRGSSEAFF. Filled out from reference TRBV7-9 and TRBJ1-1, the complete variable domain reads DTGVSQNPRHKITKRGQNVTFRCDPISEHNRLYWYRQTLGQGPEFLTYFQNEAQLEKSRLLSDRFSAERPKGSFSTLEIQRTEQGDSAMYLCASKRGSSEAFFGQGTRLTVV.